Reported below is one TCR beta chain. Antigen unknown. Co-extraction of RNA and DNA was performed on about 19-33 mg of unsorted bulk tissue. This sample is part of a study of tumor-infiltrating lymphocytes in primary liver carcinoma. The germline gives CDR1 SQVTM, CDR2 ANQGSEA. The CDR3 totals 13 residues. The trim removed 6 bases at V and 10 bases at J, leaving 11 bases unmatched. cDNA specific to TCR beta was made from 450 to 500 ng of total RNA, with a constant-region primer employed for priming. ARM-PCR, slightly modified, supplied the TCR beta libraries through three nested multiplex PCR rounds. A C-beta reverse primer was combined with TRBV1-TRBV30 forward primers in the first two PCR rounds, and each round had approximately 10 cycles. Each CDR3 protein is one row after TCRdb ran MiXCR on the multiplex PCR reads. The table lists 70,000 to 85,000 distinct CDR3 sequences, 70% to 80% of them singletons.

General study results and limits: Tumor-adjacent and tumor-blood pairs shared a smaller degree of overlap than tumor region pairs.

The chain links TRBV29-1 to TRBJ2-1, with 8 bases fitting TRBD2. This sequence was found in a woman aged 60-75 years with primary liver carcinoma and hepatitis B virus infection. Sequences were obtained from liver tumor tissue from sampling region 4. Subset here: tumor region T4, right-lateral pole. The CDR3 sequence: CSVPATSVREQFF. The DNA for the CDR3 is TGCAGCGTACCCGCGACTAGCGTAAGGGAGCAGTTCTTC.